The entry below describes one T cell receptor beta chain. This clone was detected once. What this receptor recognizes is not known. No quality values exist for individual bases; no much larger clone is one base distant. The cohort was made up of 666 healthy bone marrow donors. Cohort members were all nominally healthy when sampled, although unrecorded immune exposures were likely present. The donor was CMV seropositive and belonged to the group of more than 250 seropositive cohort members. A peripheral blood sample was provided by each donor, and peripheral blood mononuclear cells were used for TCR beta sequencing. Genomic DNA was extracted from the blood cell samples with the Qiagen DNeasy Blood Extraction Kit. This record belongs to a study of cytomegalovirus exposure and HLA in healthy donors (dated by TCRdb to the late 2010s). Some background on the complete study: In an earlier analysis of some 610 of the donors, about 270 Gb of sequence data and 117 million unique TCR beta sequences from 180 million or so T cells were reported. An early release covering 550 to 700 HLA-typed donors comprised approximately 300 gigabases of sequencing data and about 90 million unique TCR sequences. Of the roughly 390 genotyped donors, 65% to 90% were placed in the genetic ancestry cluster associated with self-reported Caucasian donors. The study aimed to test whether cataloging public T cell receptors could reveal signatures of past pathogen exposure. The study used immunosequencing to profile the T cell repertoires of under 700 subjects and linked those repertoires to cytomegalovirus serostatus. In addition to the first cohort of approximately 650 subjects, a separate validation cohort of 120 different subjects was used. To predict cytomegalovirus infection status, the study brought together high-throughput TCR immunosequencing, statistical association of individual TCRs with disease status, and machine learning. A later analysis re-examined previously published TCR beta repertoires from 500 to 700 donors and added high-resolution HLA genotyping to investigate patterns of TCR occurrence. In the later analysis, no new phenotypic data were used to find candidate immune exposures; instead, reliance was placed on TCR beta sequences and their occurrence across donors. An earlier analysis of 587 of the donors applied high-throughput TCR beta sequencing to assess whether each TCR beta V gene segment acted as functional or pseudogenic. Alongside the repertoire data, information on donor age, sex, ethnicity and CMV serostatus was compiled. Genome-wide SNP genotypes for about 60% of the 666 donors were used in a later genetic analysis, which treated that subset as a discovery cohort. Every repertoire in the discovery cohort had been generated on one and the same sequencing platform. HLA typing included class I and class II loci at four-digit resolution. Typing coverage differed by locus: A, B, C, DRB1 and DQB1 were typed in roughly 629-630 donors, DQA1 in 500 to 550, DPA1 in 600 to 610, and DPB1 in approximately 450. Because of strong linkage in the cohort, five DR-DQ haplotypes were treated as single units for association and clustering. On average, around 200,000 unique TCR beta nucleotide sequences were sequenced per donor among some 430 genotyped donors of the cohort, with roughly 19% of those sequences being non-productive. General study outcomes and caveats: The classifier was reported to diagnose cytomegalovirus status with high specificity and sensitivity in both the original and validation cohorts. At a false discovery rate of 0.05, a later analysis linked under 20,000 TCR beta sequences to specific HLA alleles. The earlier analysis of some 540 of the donors excluded seventeen rarely observed V segments, including chromosome 9 orphons, because counts were too low. Because HLA typing was unavailable for some donors at each locus, only the typed subset was used in association tests. The 87-base-pair reads could not distinguish some IMGT-functional V segments, including TRBV6-2 and TRBV6-3, so those segments were excluded. A cluster of highly shared sequence variants was judged likely to be a technical artifact of the sequencing pipeline. In the study, some 160 TCR beta chains were listed as associated with cytomegalovirus. Most TCR sequences were observed very rarely across donors, whereas some public TCRs were present in many individuals. A further reported finding was that TCR beta sequences accurately predicted the HLA-A and HLA-B alleles for most subjects in the first cohort. In a later genetic analysis, fewer N-insertions in productive TCRs were reported among donors in an Asian-associated ancestry cluster than the roughly 700-donor mean. This cohort had only TCR beta chains sequenced, and the lack of alpha or paired-chain data limited which features could be detected. In an earlier analysis of more than 450 of the donors, most TCR beta V segments were observed in productive rearrangements about 87% or about 30% of the time, broadly matching IMGT annotations. According to a later analysis, parvovirus B19, influenza, CMV and Epstein-Barr virus appeared linked to several top co-occurrence clusters. It was suggested by the authors that the approach could potentially be generalized to other disease states and immunological phenotypes. An association between a missense DCLRE1C variant and V-gene and J-gene trimming of TCR beta chains was found in a later genetic analysis and replicated in an independent cohort. Linkage disequilibrium might explain the correlated functional status among segregating V segments, but an unknown experimental factor could not be ruled out. CMV serostatus was the only immune exposure information available for the cohort. In a later analysis, HLA-associated TCR beta chains were found to be more clonally expanded and to have lower generation probabilities than equally common non-associated chains. Assigning TCR associations to individual alleles was difficult when HLA alleles, especially DR and DQ, strongly co-occurred. In a later analysis, TCR association rates were found to vary across HLA loci, with the most associated TCRs seen for DRB1 alleles and the fewest for HLA-C alleles. Three of the identified cytomegalovirus-associated TCR beta chains were confirmed in vitro to be specific for cytomegalovirus antigens. Roughly uniform sequencing depth across donors was assumed in presence/absence analyses, although this assumption may not hold. According to a later analysis, most CMV-associated TCR beta chains appeared to be HLA-restricted, and the HLA associations seemed to be driven largely by CMV exposure.

Looking up the germline V gene yields CDR1 SGHTA and CDR2 FQGTGA. Measured from the cysteine to the phenylalanine, the CDR3 is 15 residues long. Kept here is only the CDR3 DNA, which spans 45 bases and is read in frame from base 1. Compared with germline, V lacks 0 bases and J lacks 4 bases; bases without a gene match: 2. The receptor library was made with the immunoSEQ multiplex PCR assay. A mixture of 60 forward primers for TCR Vbeta segments and 13 reverse primers for TCR Jbeta segments was used in the multiplex PCR. The CDR3 region of rearranged TCR beta genes was amplified from genomic DNA by a multiplex PCR assay. On the Illumina HiSeq System, the amplified TCR beta libraries were sequenced as 87-base-pair reads. In the paper's pipeline: A later analysis tallied around 82 million unique TCR beta chains across the 666 repertoires, and some 10 million of those chains were shared by two or more donors. A nearest-neighbor algorithm error-corrected the raw reads and collapsed the reads into unique sequences, merging closely related sequences to remove PCR and sequencing errors. Alignment of CDR3 sequences to IMGT reference sequences was used to assign V, D and J gene segments. For a sequence to be retained, at least a six-nucleotide match to both a V gene segment and a J gene segment was required. Rearrangements were classified as productive when the CDR3 lacked stop codons and remained in frame with V and J, and all other rearrangements were classified as non-productive. Following IMGT convention, CDR3 was defined as the stretch from the second conserved V-encoded cysteine up to the conserved J-encoded phenylalanine. Sequences without an unambiguous match to a single V gene segment were excluded from the earlier analysis of 500 to 700 of the donors. An earlier analysis of several hundred of the donors called V segments functional above 56.7% productive rearrangements and segregating when the between-donor standard deviation exceeded 5%. A statistical classification framework was built for diagnosing cytomegalovirus status from the catalog of TCR beta chain sequences. A later analysis assigned V and J genes by comparing TCR nucleotide sequences with IMGT/GENE-DB human TR gene sequences. Using the TCRdist pipeline, a later analysis assigned CDR3 sequences along with most-parsimonious VDJ recombination scenarios. In a later analysis, every TCR beta chain was defined by the combination of its CDR3 amino acid sequence and its V-gene family, and reads without a unique V-gene family were dropped. A later analysis removed 592 highly shared, low-generation-probability nucleotide sequences to deal with suspected cross-contamination and a sequencing artifact. In a later analysis, a clonal expansion index was calculated for each public chain from normalized within-repertoire ranks of inferred template counts. Generation probabilities in a later analysis came from a VDJ recombination model fitted to out-of-frame rearrangements, and those results were checked against IGoR. In a later analysis, hypergeometric tests were used to score TCR-TCR, TCR-HLA and TCR-CMV co-occurrence, with a repertoire-size bias correction applied to TCR pairs. False discovery rates were estimated in a later analysis by permuting HLA or CMV assignments 20 times. In a later analysis, co-occurring TCRs were grouped using DBSCAN, and TCRdist sequence similarity was added for clustering within HLA-allele-positive subsets. Repertoires with fewer than 30,000 or more than 120,000 public chains were left out of co-occurrence clustering, as were four to six repertoires with anomalous nucleotide sharing. TCRdb re-hosts the immuneACCESS table, in-frame sequences only. Its copies lack some clones; in the studies checked, an unresolved V gene accounts for under half of them, and the cause for the rest is not known. V, J and clone size reflect that table, while D and trimming were determined from the DNA. The sample yields some 150,000 clones; approximately 78% were counted once. 8.1% of the sample is held by the ten biggest clonotypes.

Recombination joined TRBV7-3 with TRBJ2-5; TRBD2 lines up with 10 middle nucleotides. Sequences were obtained from PBMCs. The TCR was taken from a woman in her forties or fifties in good health and CMV-seropositive. In nucleotides, the sequence is TGTGCCAGCAGCTTAACTAGCGGGGGGACAGAGACCCAGTACTTC. It translates to CASSLTSGGTETQYF.